The clone carrying this TCR beta chain has just a few counts. As yet, its antigen is unknown. Germline CDR1 and CDR2: SGHTA and FQGTGA. V was pared by 4 bases and J by 2 bases, with 5 bases between. There are 12 residues in the CDR3. This specimen belongs to a study of beta chain features in type 1 diabetes. Study in general: The study examined around 99,000,000 sorted cells across all samples. Study-wide points: Individuals with type 1 diabetes displayed fewer insertions and more deletions at VDJ junctions.

Sequenced material consisted of expressed TCRB transcripts (all of the isolated RNA was reverse transcribed). Repertoires were generated with immunoSEQ multiplex PCR, while TCRdb's copy carries only in-frame clones and drops some. The repertoire has around 290,000 clones, 8% of them found once; the top ten carry 0.9% to 1.2%. Material: central memory CD4+ T cells from blood. The sequence was collected from a young woman in good health. This chain joins TRBV7-3 and TRBJ1-2; TRBD1 might be the D (5 bases). CDR3 sequence: CASSWGNYGYTF. The CDR3 nucleotides are TGTGCCAGCAGCTGGGGGAACTATGGCTACACCTTC.